Below are 10 T cell receptor beta chains sequenced from a single sample in a study of cytomegalovirus exposure and HLA in healthy donors. Both 60 Vbeta primers and 13 Jbeta primers went into the PCR. The repertoire was sequenced with immunoSEQ multiplex PCR; TCRdb's copy has only in-frame clones and lacks some. Of around 190,000 clones listed, around 79% are singletons. The sequenced sample consisted of PBMCs. These receptor sequences come from a woman aged 18-29 years in good health and CMV-seronegative.

The chain has TRBV29-1 and TRBJ2-7; 8 nucleotides agree with TRBD2. From germline, CDR1 is SQVTM and CDR2 ANQGSEA. V dropped 4 bases and J dropped 2; count of bases not matched to a gene: 4. The CDR3 extends over 13 amino acids. The CDR3 nucleotides read TGCAGCGTTGTACCGGGGGGGCCCTACGAGCAGTACTTC. This translates into CSVVPGGPYEQYF.

As concerns this clone: Mismatch with germline at one junction end may stem from a read error. CDR3 sequence: CSSSLETGEQYF. The CDR3 DNA reads TGTTCCAGCAGCTTAGAGACCGGGGAGCAGTACTTC. V usage is TRBV7-9 and J usage is TRBJ2-7; D is uncertain. Germline CDR1 reads SEHNR; CDR2 reads FQNEAQ (reference sequence). The length of the CDR3 is 12 residues.

The chain combines TRBV28 with TRBJ1-5; D is undetermined. Trimming removed 6 bases at V and 6 bases at J, with 9 bases between. The CDR3 spans 12 residues. Germline V gene sequence: CDR1 MDHEN, CDR2 SYDVKM. CDR3 nucleotide sequence: TGTGCCAGCAGCCCTACTCGTCAGCCCCAGCATTTT. This sequence encodes CASSPTRQPQHF.

The chain joins TRBV7-9 to TRBJ1-3; no definite D call. V lost 5 bases and J lost 1, with 3 bases in between. CDR1 and CDR2 (germline): SEHNR, FQNEAQ (reference sequence). The CDR3 is 12 amino acids. The CDR3 DNA reads TGTGCCAGCAGCCAGTCTGGAAACACCATATATTTT. Translation gives CASSQSGNTIYF.

The chain carries TRBV11-2 and TRBJ2-2; weak D call: TRBD1 (6 bases). CDR3 length equals 13 residues. V was trimmed by 8 bases and J by 5 bases, leaving 12 bases between them. Germline CDR1 is SGHAT and CDR2 is FQNNGV. For the CDR3, the DNA is TGTGCCAGCGCTTTTCAGGGGACCGGGGAGCTGTTTTTT. This encodes CASAFQGTGELFF.

This chain links TRBV29-1 with TRBJ2-7; 9 bases match TRBD1. The junction had 9 bases not matched to a gene; V was cut back by 6 bases and J by 6 bases. The CDR3 length is 13 residues. Germline CDR1 SQVTM, CDR2 ANQGSEA. The CDR3 DNA sequence: TGCAGCGTCCCGGGACAGGGACGAGGCGAGCAGTACTTC. This encodes CSVPGQGRGEQYF.

For the CDR3, the DNA is TGTGCCAGCATCCCCAATCAGGGAAATCAGCCCCAGCATTTT. Translating it yields CASIPNQGNQPQHF. The chain carries TRBV6-1 and TRBJ1-5; TRBD1 might be the D (5 bases). Trimming shortened V by 7 bases and J by 4 bases, and 14 bases separated the two germline ends. The germline V gene encodes CDR1 MNHNS and CDR2 SASEGT. There are 14 residues in the CDR3.

The V and J genes are TRBV5-1 and TRBJ2-1; 7 positions match TRBD2. This CDR3 is 15 amino acids long. CDR1 and CDR2 (germline): SGHRS, YFSETQ. V trimming: 0 bases; J trimming: 7 bases; junction bases outside the gene matches: 7. The CDR3 protein is CASSLAIASGNEQFF. The CDR3 DNA is TGCGCCAGCAGCTTGGCCATAGCTAGCGGAAATGAGCAGTTCTTC. Complete variable domain (other parts from reference TRBV5-1 and TRBJ2-1): KAGVTQTPRYLIKTRGQQVTLSCSPISGHRSVSWYQQTPGQGLQFLFEYFSETQRNKGNFPGRFSGRQFSNSRSEMNVSTLELGDSALYLCASSLAIASGNEQFFGPGTRLTVL.

The V gene is TRBV5-6, the J gene TRBJ1-2, with TRBD1 matching over 9 bases. Germline CDR1 and CDR2: SGHDT and YYEEEE. V was pared by 4 bases and J by 6 bases, with 10 bases of the junction left unmatched. The CDR3 runs to 15 residues. CDR3 DNA sequence: TGTGCCAGCAGCCCTAAGGACAGGGGCATTGATGGCTACACCTTC. Amino acid sequence: CASSPKDRGIDGYTF.

The CDR3 DNA reads TGTGCCAGCAGTTTAGGGCAGGGGGCTAGAGAGACCCAGTACTTC. Translated, it gives CASSLGQGARETQYF. The V call is TRBV27, the J call TRBJ2-5; 8 nucleotides line up with TRBD1. The V gene end was trimmed by 2 bases and the J gene end by 4 bases; junction bases not matched to a gene: 6. Germline-derived CDR1 and CDR2 are MNHEY and SMNVEV (reference sequence). The CDR3 covers 15 residues.